Each of the 19 T cell receptor beta chains below was sequenced from the same sample in a study of blood T cell repertoires in COVID-19. Repertoires were generated with immunoSEQ multiplex PCR, while TCRdb's copy carries only in-frame clones and drops some. The table has roughly 380,000 clones, 70% to 90% seen once. Material for sequencing was PBMCs or T cells enriched from blood (not recorded which). The receptors were gathered from a man aged 25 to 40 who had recovered from COVID-19.

The gene calls are TRBV5-6 and TRBJ1-2; D unresolved. Germline V gene lookup returns CDR1 SGHDT and CDR2 YYEEEE. V shed 3 bases and J shed 4 bases, with 7 bases lying between them. The CDR3 runs to 12 residues. The CDR3 bases are TGTGCCAGCAGCTCCGGTAGCTATGGCTACACCTTC. Protein: CASSSGSYGYTF.

V usage is TRBV5-1 and J usage is TRBJ2-5; 9 positions match TRBD2. V lost 2 bases to trimming and J lost 3 bases; unmatched junction nucleotides: 8. Per germline, CDR1 SGHRS and CDR2 YFSETQ. The CDR3 contains 16 residues. CDR3 region: CASSLLGSGGEETQYF. The CDR3 bases are TGCGCCAGCAGCTTACTTGGTAGCGGGGGAGAAGAGACCCAGTACTTC.

The chain joins TRBV5-1 to TRBJ1-1, with D perhaps matching TRBD1 (5 bases). The CDR3 consists of 14 residues. Germline V gene lookup returns CDR1 SGHRS and CDR2 YFSETQ. Between the trimmed V and J ends, which lost 4 bases and 1 base, there was a span of 11 bases. CDR3 protein: CASSEGLPNTEAFF. The CDR3 coding sequence is TGCGCCAGCAGCGAGGGACTCCCGAACACTGAAGCTTTCTTT.

J is TRBJ1-5 and V is TRBV12-5, with 8 positions matching TRBD1. Trimming at V came to 3 bases and at J to 5 bases, leaving 6 bases not matched to a gene. The V gene's germline CDR1 is LGHNT and CDR2 FRNRAP. The CDR3 has 15 amino acids. CDR3 region: CASGLGGQGYQPQHF. In DNA form, the CDR3 reads TGTGCTAGTGGTTTAGGCGGACAGGGATATCAGCCCCAGCATTTT.

The chain has TRBV9 and TRBJ1-1; D gene unclear. The CDR3 consists of 13 residues. Germline CDR1 SGDLS, CDR2 YYNGEE. The V gene lost 0 bases and the J gene lost 0 bases, with 3 bases spanning the gap. Here the CDR3 reads CASSVAVNTEAFF. CDR3 nucleotide sequence: TGTGCCAGCAGCGTAGCTGTGAACACTGAAGCTTTCTTT. Looking up the rest from reference TRBV9 and TRBJ1-1 gives the full variable domain: DSGVTQTPKHLITATGQRVTLRCSPRSGDLSVYWYQQSLDQGLQFLIQYYNGEERAKGNILERFSAQQFPDLHSELNLSSLELGDSALYFCASSVAVNTEAFFGQGTRLTVV.

The chain has TRBV2 and TRBJ2-7; possible D gene TRBD2, 5 bases. Germline CDR1 and CDR2: SNHLY and FYNNEI. Trimming pared 8 bases from V and 2 bases from J, leaving 19 bases between. The CDR3 is 15 amino acids. The CDR3 spells CASFLSKRGAYEQYF. DNA of the CDR3: TGTGCCAGCTTCCTGTCTAAACGGGGAGCCTACGAGCAGTACTTC.

The rearrangement uses TRBV9 and TRBJ2-1; a possible D gene is TRBD1 (6 bases). Germline V CDR1 and CDR2: SGDLS, YYNGEE. With 3 bases removed from V and 8 bases from J, the gap between germline ends came to 12 bases. The CDR3 totals 13 residues. CDR3 protein: CASSDGRGHEQFF. The DNA for the CDR3 is TGTGCCAGCAGCGATGGCAGGGGCCATGAGCAGTTCTTC.

Concerning this clone itself: One end of the junction does not line up with germline, which may come from a read error. This chain connects TRBV10-3 to TRBJ2-2; TRBD1 is a possible D gene (7 bases). CDR3 size: 14 residues. Germline loops: CDR1 ENHRY, CDR2 SYGVKD. The CDR3 DNA reads as TGTGCCCTCAGGGGGGACAGAGACACCGGGGAGCTGTTTTTT. Its protein is CALRGDRDTGELFF.

The V and J genes are TRBV12-5 and TRBJ1-5, with a possible D match to TRBD1 (5 bases). The CDR3 length is 13 residues. V was trimmed by 5 bases and J by 3 bases, leaving 8 bases between them. Germline loops: CDR1 LGHNT, CDR2 FRNRAP. The CDR3 spells CASGSGTNQPQHF. CDR3 sequence (DNA): TGTGCTAGTGGTAGCGGGACCAATCAGCCCCAGCATTTT.

J is TRBJ2-3 and V is TRBV2; TRBD2 is a possible D gene (5 bases). The length of the CDR3 is 13 residues. In germline, CDR1 is SNHLY, CDR2 FYNNEI. CDR3 sequence (DNA): TGTGCACAACCAGCGGAGTACACAGATACGCAGTATTTT. Translated: CAQPAEYTDTQYF.

This chain links TRBV19 with TRBJ1-1; maybe TRBD1 (6 bases). V was cut by 6 bases and J by 1 base, with 12 bases left in between. Germline V lookup: CDR1 LNHDA, CDR2 SQIVND (reference sequence). The CDR3 is 14 amino acids. The DNA for the CDR3 is TGTGCCAGTAGACAGGGTTCCGAGAACACTGAAGCTTTCTTT. Its translation: CASRQGSENTEAFF.

The V call is TRBV15, the J call TRBJ1-4; D unclear. CDR1 is LNHNV, CDR2 YYDKDF, per germline (reference sequence). V was pared by 8 bases and J by 5 bases, with 6 bases between. The CDR3 spans 11 residues. The CDR3, as DNA: TGTGCCACCGAACGGAATGAAAAACTGTTTTTT. This codes for CATERNEKLFF.

This clone was seen just once. The V and J genes are TRBV10-3 and TRBJ1-2, with 11 positions matching TRBD1. This CDR3 is built from 14 residues. V trimming: 6 bases; J trimming: 0 bases; junction bases outside the gene matches: 0. Germline CDR1 ENHRY, CDR2 SYGVKD. Written as DNA, the CDR3 is TGTGCCATCAGGGGACAGGGGGCTAACTATGGCTACACCTTC. Its protein product is CAIRGQGANYGYTF.

The J gene is TRBJ1-3, the V gene TRBV10-3; 8 bases align to TRBD1. CDR3 length: 14 residues. CDR1 is ENHRY, CDR2 SYGVKD, per germline. The ends lost 2 bases at V and 4 bases at J; junction bases unmatched: 1. Here the CDR3 DNA reads TGTGCCATCAGTGAGGACAGGGGCGGAAACACCATATATTTT. Translated: CAISEDRGGNTIYF.

The count of this clone is one. The genes are TRBV2 and TRBJ1-1, with 7 bases that match TRBD1. Germline V CDR1 and CDR2: SNHLY, FYNNEI. The V gene end was trimmed by 10 bases and the J gene end by 4 bases; junction bases not matched to a gene: 15. The length of the CDR3 is 15 residues. The CDR3 nucleotides read TGTGCCACAGGGCAAGACAGGGCCTTTCCCACTGAAGCTTTCTTT. It yields the protein CATGQDRAFPTEAFF.

The chain links TRBV13 to TRBJ1-6, with D maybe TRBD1 (6 bases). The germline gives CDR1 PRHDT, CDR2 FYEKMQ (reference sequence). This CDR3 region has 14 residues. Trimming stripped 5 bases from V and 6 bases from J, with 11 bases between. The CDR3 protein is CASSLRGSNSPLHF. In nucleotides, the CDR3 is TGTGCCAGCAGCCTCAGGGGTTCTAATTCACCCCTCCACTTT.

The rearrangement links TRBV7-9 to TRBJ2-1; D gene unclear. Trimming took 11 bases from V and 4 from J, leaving 9 bases between them. CDR3 length: 11 residues. CDR1 and CDR2 from the germline V gene are SEHNR and FQNEAQ (reference sequence). The CDR3 DNA sequence: TGTGCCTACCCCGGGTACAATGAGCAGTTCTTC. It translates to CAYPGYNEQFF.

The chain links TRBV19 to TRBJ1-4; tentative D call: TRBD1 (6 bases). Germline CDR1 and CDR2: LNHDA and SQIVND (reference sequence). Deletions cut 6 bases from V and 7 bases from J, with 18 bases between. This CDR3 contains 15 residues. CDR3 residues: CASSPSGGLSEKLFF. CDR3 coding DNA: TGTGCCAGTAGCCCTTCCGGGGGGCTGAGTGAAAAACTGTTTTTT.

V usage is TRBV28 and J usage is TRBJ1-1, with 8 bases lining up with TRBD1. Trimming took 3 bases from V and 8 from J; bases not matched to a gene: 5. Germline lookup yields CDR1 MDHEN and CDR2 SYDVKM. The CDR3 is made up of 13 amino acids. In DNA form, the CDR3 reads TGTGCCAGCAGTTTGGCAGGGGGCAGGGAAGCTTTCTTT. Amino acids: CASSLAGGREAFF.